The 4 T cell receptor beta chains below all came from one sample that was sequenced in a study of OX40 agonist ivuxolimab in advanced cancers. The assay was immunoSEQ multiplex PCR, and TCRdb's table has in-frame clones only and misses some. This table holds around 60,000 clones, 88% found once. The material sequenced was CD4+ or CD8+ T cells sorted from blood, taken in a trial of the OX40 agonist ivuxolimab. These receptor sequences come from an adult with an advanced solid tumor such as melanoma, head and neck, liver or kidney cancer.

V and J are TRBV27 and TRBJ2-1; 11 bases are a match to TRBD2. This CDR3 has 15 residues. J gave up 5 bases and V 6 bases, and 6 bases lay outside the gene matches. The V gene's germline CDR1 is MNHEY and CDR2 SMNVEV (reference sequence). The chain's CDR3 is CASRFSGGANNEQFF. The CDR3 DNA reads TGTGCCAGCAGATTTAGCGGGGGGGCGAACAATGAGCAGTTCTTC.

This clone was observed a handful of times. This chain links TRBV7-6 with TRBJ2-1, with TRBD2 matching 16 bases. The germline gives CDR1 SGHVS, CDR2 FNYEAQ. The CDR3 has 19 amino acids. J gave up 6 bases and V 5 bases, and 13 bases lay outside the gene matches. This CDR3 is CASSRGLAGGLGVSNEQFF. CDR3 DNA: TGTGCCAGCAGCCGGGGACTAGCGGGAGGGCTGGGGGTTAGCAATGAGCAGTTCTTC. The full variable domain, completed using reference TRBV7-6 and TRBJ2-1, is GAGVSQSPRYKVTKRGQDVALRCDPISGHVSLYWYRQALGQGPEFLTYFNYEAQQDKSGLPNDRFSAERPEGSISTLTIQRTEQRDSAMYRCASSRGLAGGLGVSNEQFFGPGTRLTVL.

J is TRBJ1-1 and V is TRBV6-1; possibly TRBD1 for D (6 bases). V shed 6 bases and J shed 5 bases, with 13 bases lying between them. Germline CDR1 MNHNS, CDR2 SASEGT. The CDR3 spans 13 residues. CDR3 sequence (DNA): TGTGCCAGCAGAAGACAGGTTGGGACTGAAGCTTTCTTT. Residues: CASRRQVGTEAFF.

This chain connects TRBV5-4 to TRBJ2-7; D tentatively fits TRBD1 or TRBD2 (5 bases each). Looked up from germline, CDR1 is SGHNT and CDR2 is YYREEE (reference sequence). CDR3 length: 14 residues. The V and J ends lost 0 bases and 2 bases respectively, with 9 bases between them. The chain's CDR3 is CASSLGDPPYEQYF. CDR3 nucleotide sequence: TGTGCCAGCAGCTTGGGGGACCCACCCTACGAGCAGTACTTC.